This T cell receptor beta chain appears in the sequencing data of a study of cytomegalovirus exposure and HLA in healthy donors. Study-level results: Previously analyzed data showed that most TCR beta V segments were productive at a frequency of about 87% or about 30%. Reports described diagnosis of cytomegalovirus status by the classifier as highly specific and sensitive.

With 60 Vbeta and 13 Jbeta primers, the PCR was carried out. Clones were read by immunoSEQ multiplex PCR, and TCRdb kept only the in-frame ones, dropping some. Of over 120,000 clones in the sample, around 82% were seen once. Those who donated were healthy bone marrow donors. Regarding this clone: The antigen is not known.

The CDR3 is 16 amino acids. V dropped 6 bases and J dropped 0 bases, with 18 bases sitting between them. In germline, CDR1 is MGHDK, CDR2 SYGVNS. This sequence joins TRBV25-1 and TRBJ2-7; possible D gene TRBD2, 6 bases. Sequencing used PBMCs. This receptor was taken from a man aged 50 or older in good health and CMV-seronegative. The CDR3 here is CASRSTGRGTSYEQYF. CDR3 sequence (DNA): TGTGCCAGCAGATCCACAGGACGGGGGACCTCCTACGAGCAGTACTTC.